What follows is one T cell receptor (beta chain) and its context. V lost 5 bases, J lost 4 bases, and 6 bases stayed unmatched. Per the germline V gene, CDR1 is SGHTA and CDR2 is FQGTGA. The CDR3 sequence is 14 residues long. This sample was included in a study of T cell changes during pregnancy in multiple sclerosis. Produced via immunoSEQ multiplex PCR; TCRdb's table is partial and in-frame only. The table has 75,000 to 100,000 clones, almost 95% seen once. V usage is TRBV7-3 and J usage is TRBJ1-1; 8 positions match TRBD1. The TCR was taken from a female donor with multiple sclerosis, enrolled in a pregnancy study. The specimen was peripheral blood, collected after pregnancy. In DNA, the CDR3 is TGTGCCAGCAGCCGGGGACAGGTGGGCACTGAAGCTTTCTTT. Its protein product is CASSRGQVGTEAFF. The complete variable domain, with remaining parts taken from reference TRBV7-3 and TRBJ1-1, reads GAGVSQTPSNKVTEKGKYVELRCDPISGHTALYWYRQSLGQGPEFLIYFQGTGAADDSGLPNDRFFAVRPEGSVSTLKIQRTERGDSAVYLCASSRGQVGTEAFFGQGTRLTVV.